This TCR beta chain is drawn from a study of T cells in Graves' hyperthyroidism and ophthalmopathy. The table lists this clonotype with many counts. Inclusion characteristics of ophthalmopathy patients comprised a Clinical Activity Score of at least 3, a NOSPECS grade of at least 4, and duration under 3 months. RNA transcripts served as the template for amplifying TCR beta CDR3 regions. The HTBI set primed first-round TCR CDR3 RT-PCR. TCRdb reprocessed the multiplex PCR reads with MiXCR, giving one entry per CDR3 protein. The data contain 400,000 to 500,000 distinct CDR3 sequences, roughly 15% of them seen just once; the ten biggest clones take up roughly 13%. Deletions cut 6 bases from V and 6 bases from J, with 12 bases between. There are 13 residues in the CDR3.

The sequence derives from a man between 18 and 29 years old with Graves' ophthalmopathy. Sequenced: blood. The chain recombines TRBV12-3 or TRBV12-4 with TRBJ1-5; D is unclear. CDR3 in DNA: TGTGCCAGCAGCCGGGCCATGGGTCAGCCCCAGCATTTT. Translation: CASSRAMGQPQHF.